These 32 T cell receptor beta chains originate from one sample sequenced in a study of cytomegalovirus exposure and HLA in healthy donors. The PCR was carried out with 60 Vbeta primers and 13 Jbeta primers. The method was immunoSEQ multiplex PCR; TCRdb's version includes in-frame clones alone and lacks a portion of them. The sample yields about 89,000 clones, around 60% seen once. Material for sequencing was PBMCs. Receptors were obtained from a human donor in good health.

The chain uses TRBV7-2 and TRBJ1-2, with 8 bases fitting TRBD1. Looked up from germline, CDR1 is SGHTA and CDR2 is FQGNSA. The length of the CDR3 is 18 residues. V gave up 1 base and J gave up 4 bases; unmatched junction bases: 14. The CDR3 protein is CASSLDMEAGGAGYGYTF. The CDR3 nucleotides are TGTGCCAGCAGCTTAGATATGGAAGCAGGGGGCGCGGGCTATGGCTACACCTTC.

The chain couples TRBV10-3 to TRBJ1-2; 8 positions match TRBD1. Germline V CDR1 and CDR2: ENHRY, SYGVKD. The junction had 14 bases not matched to a gene; V was cut back by 6 bases and J by 5 bases. This CDR3 is 16 amino acids long. The CDR3 loop is CAIRGQGEGSGYGYTF. In DNA form, the CDR3 reads TGTGCCATCAGAGGACAGGGTGAGGGTAGCGGGTATGGCTACACCTTC.

V and J are TRBV7-2 and TRBJ1-3; D is perhaps TRBD1 (6 bases). This CDR3 spans 18 amino acids. Germline V gives CDR1 SGHTA, CDR2 FQGNSA. V was trimmed by 5 bases and J by 0 bases, leaving 20 bases between them. The CDR3 DNA reads TGTGCCAGCAGCCCCACGGCATCGACAGGCCGCTCTGGAAACACCATATATTTT. As protein: CASSPTASTGRSGNTIYF.

V usage is TRBV19 and J usage is TRBJ2-1; 9 bases are shared with TRBD2. CDR3 size: 14 residues. Germline V lookup: CDR1 LNHDA, CDR2 SQIVND (reference sequence). Trimming at V came to 5 bases and at J to 6 bases, leaving 5 bases not matched to a gene. As DNA, the CDR3 is TGTGCCAGTAGTCCGGGACTAGCTTCCAATGAGCAGTTCTTC. It yields the protein CASSPGLASNEQFF.

V and J are TRBV7-3 and TRBJ2-5; perhaps TRBD1 as D (6 bases). The length of the CDR3 is 14 residues. Looked up from germline, CDR1 is SGHTA and CDR2 is FQGTGA. V shed 2 bases and J shed 5 bases, with 12 bases lying between them. CDR3 loop: CASSLGPGVETQYF. CDR3 sequence (DNA): TGTGCCAGCAGCTTAGGTCCAGGGGTTGAGACCCAGTACTTC. The entire variable domain, with the rest obtained from reference TRBV7-3 and TRBJ2-5, is as follows: GAGVSQTPSNKVTEKGKYVELRCDPISGHTALYWYRQSLGQGPEFLIYFQGTGAADDSGLPNDRFFAVRPEGSVSTLKIQRTERGDSAVYLCASSLGPGVETQYFGPGTRLLVL.

The V gene is TRBV19, the J gene TRBJ1-2; the D gene is possibly TRBD1 (5 bases). V dropped 11 bases and J dropped 2 bases, with 9 bases sitting between them. The CDR3 is 11 amino acids. CDR1 and CDR2 from the germline V gene are LNHDA and SQIVND (reference sequence). This CDR3 reads CAGATNYGYTF. The DNA for the CDR3 is TGTGCCGGGGCTACGAACTATGGCTACACCTTC.

The rearrangement links TRBV14 to TRBJ2-5; tentatively, D is TRBD1 (6 bases). This CDR3 has 13 amino acids. The germline gives CDR1 SGHDN, CDR2 FVKESK. V dropped 8 bases and J dropped 2 bases, with 12 bases sitting between them. CDR3 sequence (DNA): TGTGCCAGCTCGAGGGGGATACAAGAGACCCAGTACTTC. Its translation is CASSRGIQETQYF.

The chain carries TRBV5-1 and TRBJ2-5; TRBD1 aligns across 8 bases. The J segment lost 5 bases and the V segment lost 4 bases, leaving 4 bases of the junction unmatched. Germline V gene data show CDR1 as SGHRS and CDR2 as YFSETQ. This CDR3 is built from 13 residues. The CDR3 DNA is TGCGCCAGCAGCCAGGGGGCAGGGGAGACCCAGTACTTC. This translates into CASSQGAGETQYF.

CDR3 in amino acids: CASSHRENYGYTF. Written as DNA, the CDR3 is TGTGCCAGCAGTCACCGGGAAAACTATGGCTACACCTTC. V is TRBV27 and J is TRBJ1-2; D unclear. The V gene lost 5 bases and the J gene lost 2 bases, with 9 bases spanning the gap. Germline V lookup: CDR1 MNHEY, CDR2 SMNVEV (reference sequence). CDR3 length equals 13 residues.

This chain uses TRBV11-2 with TRBJ2-7; 9 positions agree with TRBD1. The J segment lost 1 base and the V segment lost 5 bases, leaving 6 bases of the junction unmatched. The CDR3 length is 15 residues. Germline V lookup: CDR1 SGHAT, CDR2 FQNNGV. The CDR3 loop reads CASSPGTGISYEQYF. CDR3 sequence (DNA): TGTGCCAGCAGCCCCGGGACAGGGATATCCTACGAGCAGTACTTC.

This clone was picked up a small number of times. V usage is TRBV29-1 and J usage is TRBJ2-7; D is unclear. The CDR3 contains 11 residues. Germline V gene sequence: CDR1 SQVTM, CDR2 ANQGSEA. The ends were cut back, 6 bases at V and 5 bases at J, with 11 bases in the middle. In nucleotides, the CDR3 is TGCAGCGTGGGCATATTGGACGAGCAGTACTTC. Amino acids: CSVGILDEQYF.

The chain links TRBV5-1 to TRBJ2-3; 10 nucleotides match TRBD2. Germline CDR1 and CDR2: SGHRS and YFSETQ. With V trimmed by 4 bases and J by 0 bases, 5 bases remained unmatched. The CDR3 extends over 16 amino acids. CDR3 amino acids: CASSPGLAESTDTQYF. CDR3 DNA sequence: TGCGCCAGCAGCCCTGGACTAGCGGAAAGCACAGATACGCAGTATTTT.

Worth noting for this clone: Other DNA sequences in the same sample also yield this CDR3. This rearrangement joins TRBV5-1 to TRBJ2-5; D remains unclear. The CDR3 runs to 14 residues. The germline gives CDR1 SGHRS, CDR2 YFSETQ. The V gene lost 3 bases and the J gene lost 5 bases, with 14 bases spanning the gap. In DNA, the CDR3 is TGCGCCAGCAGCTCGGCGGTAAACGAGGAGACCCAGTACTTC. Protein: CASSSAVNEETQYF.

The chain links TRBV5-8 to TRBJ2-7, with D perhaps matching TRBD2 (5 bases). This CDR3 is built from 15 residues. The ends were cut back, 2 bases at V and 1 base at J, with 13 bases in the middle. CDR1 is SGHTS and CDR2 is YDEGEE in the germline V gene. CDR3 nucleotide sequence: TGTGCCAGCAGCTTTCCGGGGTCTTATTCCTACGAGCAGTACTTC. It codes for CASSFPGSYSYEQYF.

This clone has more than one count but fewer than ten. V and J are TRBV30 and TRBJ1-2, with TRBD1 identical over 9 bases. CDR3 length equals 13 residues. Germline trimming cut 2 bases from V and 7 bases from J; bases unmatched to any gene: 5. The germline CDR1 and CDR2 sequences are GTSNPN and SVGIG (reference sequence). The CDR3 sequence: CAWSFTGGSGYTF. The CDR3, as DNA: TGTGCCTGGAGTTTCACAGGGGGCAGTGGCTACACCTTC.

This clone was counted between two and nine times. V is TRBV4-3 and J is TRBJ2-3; D not certain. V dropped 0 bases and J dropped 4 bases, with 14 bases sitting between them. CDR3 length equals 16 residues. The V gene's germline CDR1 is LGHNA and CDR2 YSLEER. The CDR3 DNA is TGCGCCAGCAGCCAAGATCCGGCAGGCTTGGCAGATACGCAGTATTTT. Protein sequence: CASSQDPAGLADTQYF.

This chain links TRBV11-3 with TRBJ2-7, with 8 nucleotides matching TRBD1. This CDR3 is 15 amino acids long. CDR1 SGHNT and CDR2 YENEEA come from the germline V gene. V dropped 3 bases and J dropped 1; count of bases not matched to a gene: 5. Here the CDR3 DNA reads TGTGCCAGCAGCTTCTCCGGGGACAGGTCCTACGAGCAGTACTTC. Its protein product is CASSFSGDRSYEQYF.

In its sample, this clone was seen a few times. The chain links TRBV7-2 to TRBJ2-3, with 11 positions matching TRBD2. This CDR3 has 14 residues. Germline V CDR1 and CDR2: SGHTA, FQGNSA. The J segment lost 4 bases and the V segment lost 6 bases, leaving 3 bases of the junction unmatched. This chain's CDR3 is CASRFSGGADTQYF. CDR3 DNA sequence: TGTGCCAGCAGGTTTAGCGGGGGGGCAGATACGCAGTATTTT. Using reference TRBV7-2 and TRBJ2-3 for the parts outside the CDR3, the full variable domain is GAGVSQSPSNKVTEKGKDVELRCDPISGHTALYWYRQSLGQGLEFLIYFQGNSAPDKSGLPSDRFSAERTGGSVSTLTIQRTQQEDSAVYLCASRFSGGADTQYFGPGTRLTVL.

The table lists this clone with a count of one. The chain carries TRBV6-6 and TRBJ2-7; 8 positions agree with TRBD1. The V segment lost 6 bases and the J segment 2 bases; nucleotides outside the gene matches: 9. Germline V gene lookup returns CDR1 MNHNY and CDR2 SVGAGI (reference sequence). The CDR3 has 15 amino acids. CDR3 sequence: CASSFPGQGTYEQYF. The CDR3 coding sequence is TGTGCCAGCAGCTTTCCTGGACAGGGAACCTACGAGCAGTACTTC.

The V and J genes are TRBV2 and TRBJ2-3; TRBD2 agrees at 11 bases. Germline CDR1 and CDR2: SNHLY and FYNNEI. Losses at the gene ends were 6 bases for V and 2 bases for J; bases not matched to a gene: 7. The CDR3 is made up of 16 amino acids. CDR3 amino acids: CASSYTSGGYTDTQYF. The CDR3 DNA follows: TGTGCCAGCAGCTATACTAGCGGGGGATACACAGATACGCAGTATTTT. The complete variable domain, with remaining parts taken from reference TRBV2 and TRBJ2-3, reads EPEVTQTPSHQVTQMGQEVILRCVPISNHLYFYWYRQILGQKVEFLVSFYNNEISEKSEIFDDQFSVERPDGSNFTLKIRSTKLEDSAMYFCASSYTSGGYTDTQYFGPGTRLTVL.

The rearrangement links TRBV15 to TRBJ2-2, with a tentative D call TRBD1 (6 bases). Trimming removed 5 bases from V and 5 bases from J, with 12 bases in between. The CDR3 runs to 14 residues. Germline CDR1 LNHNV, CDR2 YYDKDF (reference sequence). The CDR3 nucleotides are TGTGCCACCAGCGGGACATTAACTACCGGGGAGCTGTTTTTT. It specifies CATSGTLTTGELFF.

The chain has TRBV9 and TRBJ2-5; 9 bases align to TRBD1. The DNA end favors TRBJ2-7, so the J call may be wrong. CDR1 SGDLS and CDR2 YYNGEE come from the germline V gene. The CDR3 contains 16 residues. The chain's CDR3 is CASSQGTGQGFREQYF. CDR3 bases: TGTGCCAGCAGCCAAGGTACGGGACAGGGTTTTCGCGAGCAGTACTTC.

This clone appeared a few times. The V and J genes are TRBV4-2 and TRBJ2-5; 9 bases line up with TRBD2. The CDR3 runs 15 residues. Germline CDR1 is LGHNA and CDR2 is YNFKEQ. J was trimmed by 5 bases and V by 0 bases; bases with no gene match: 4. CDR3 in amino acids: CASSQDSSGVETQYF. The CDR3, as DNA: TGTGCCAGCAGCCAAGACTCTAGCGGGGTTGAGACCCAGTACTTC.

The V gene is TRBV7-3, the J gene TRBJ2-3, with 8 bases fitting TRBD2. Unmatched junction bases numbered 5, after V lost 1 base and J lost 8 bases. This CDR3 is 14 amino acids long. Germline-derived CDR1 and CDR2 are SGHTA and FQGTGA. The CDR3 coding sequence is TGTGCCAGCAGCTTAAACGGGGGGGCGGGTACGCAGTATTTT. Encoded protein: CASSLNGGAGTQYF.

In this sample, this clone turned up once. The chain employs TRBV19 and TRBJ2-1; 8 bases line up with TRBD2. Germline CDR1 reads LNHDA; CDR2 reads SQIVND (reference sequence). The CDR3 has 16 residues. The V gene end was trimmed by 1 base and the J gene end by 4 bases; junction bases not matched to a gene: 6. CDR3 DNA: TGTGCCAGTAGTATAGGTGATAGCGGGGCATACAATGAGCAGTTCTTC. Its translation: CASSIGDSGAYNEQFF.

DNA of the CDR3: TGTGCCAGCCTGGGCGCCCAAGATACGCAGTATTTT. Translation: CASLGAQDTQYF. V gene TRBV11-3 combines with J gene TRBJ2-3; no reliable D call. The germline V and J ends were trimmed by 8 bases and 5 bases, with 11 bases remaining between them. This CDR3 spans 12 amino acids. Per germline, CDR1 SGHNT and CDR2 YENEEA.

This clone was counted between two and nine times. This chain joins TRBV20-1 and TRBJ2-5; D unclear. The better agreement between TRBJ2-7 and the DNA end casts doubt on the J call. Germline V gene data show CDR1 as DFQATT and CDR2 as SNEGSKA (reference sequence). CDR3 size: 11 residues. The CDR3 DNA reads TGCAGTGCTACGTTAAACTACGAGCAGTACTTC. Protein sequence: CSATLNYEQYF.

This chain connects TRBV5-1 to TRBJ2-1; 8 bases line up with TRBD2. Per the germline V gene, CDR1 is SGHRS and CDR2 is YFSETQ. The CDR3 is made up of 15 amino acids. The V and J ends lost 0 bases and 7 bases, in that order; junction bases with no gene match: 6. In nucleotides, the CDR3 is TGCGCCAGCAGCTTGGATATAGTAGCGGGGAATGAGCAGTTCTTC. Residues: CASSLDIVAGNEQFF.

This clone was detected only a few times. V is TRBV19 and J is TRBJ1-6, with D possibly TRBD1 on 6 matching bases. Germline CDR1 reads LNHDA; CDR2 reads SQIVND (reference sequence). The V end lost 5 bases, the J end lost 8 bases, and 13 bases lay between the germline ends. The CDR3 spans 14 residues. The CDR3 coding sequence is TGTGCCAGTAGTTCCAGGGGACCCGATTCACCCCTCCACTTT. This codes for CASSSRGPDSPLHF.

The gene calls are TRBV7-3 and TRBJ2-3; a possible D gene is TRBD1 (6 bases). The CDR3 sequence is 13 residues long. Germline assignment: CDR1 SGHTA and CDR2 FQGTGA. V was shortened by 1 base and J by 6 bases, with 8 bases between the two germline ends. CDR3 loop: CASSLNRADTQYF. CDR3 sequence (DNA): TGTGCCAGCAGCTTAAACAGGGCGGATACGCAGTATTTT.

This clone was counted a single time. The chain combines TRBV2 with TRBJ2-1; 8 bases map to TRBD2. The V gene end was trimmed by 8 bases and the J gene end by 4 bases; junction bases not matched to a gene: 10. The CDR3 covers 15 residues. Germline CDR1 is SNHLY and CDR2 is FYNNEI. CDR3 nucleotide sequence: TGTGCCAGCTGGAGAGAGCGGGGGCTATACAATGAGCAGTTCTTC. Its protein product is CASWRERGLYNEQFF.

The rearrangement uses TRBV13 and TRBJ1-1; D perhaps matches TRBD1 (5 bases). V gave up 6 bases and J gave up 8 bases, with 13 bases separating them. Germline lookup yields CDR1 PRHDT and CDR2 FYEKMQ (reference sequence). CDR3 length: 12 residues. CDR3 sequence (DNA): TGTGCCAGCAGATCAGGGCGATACGAAGCTTTCTTT. Translating it yields CASRSGRYEAFF.